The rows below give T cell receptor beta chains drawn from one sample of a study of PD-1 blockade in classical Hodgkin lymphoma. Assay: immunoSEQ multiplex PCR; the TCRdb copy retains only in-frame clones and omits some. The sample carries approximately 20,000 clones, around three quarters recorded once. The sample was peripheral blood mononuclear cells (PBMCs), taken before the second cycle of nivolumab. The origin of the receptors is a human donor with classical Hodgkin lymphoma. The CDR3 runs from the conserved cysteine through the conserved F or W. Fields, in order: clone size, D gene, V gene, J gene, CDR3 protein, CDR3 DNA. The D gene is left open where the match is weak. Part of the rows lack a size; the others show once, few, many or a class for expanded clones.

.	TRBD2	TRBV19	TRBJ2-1	CASSGGSWEQFF	TGTGCCAGTAGTGGCGGGAGTTGGGAGCAGTTCTTC
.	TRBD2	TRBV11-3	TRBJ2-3	CASSSPAGSDTQYF	TGTGCCAGCAGCTCCCCAGCGGGATCAGATACGCAGTATTTT
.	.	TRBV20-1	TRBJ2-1	CSASPDLEQFF	TGCAGTGCTAGTCCGGACTTGGAGCAGTTCTTC
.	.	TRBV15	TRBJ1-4	CATSRDGEKLFF	TGTGCCACCAGCAGAGATGGTGAAAAACTGTTTTTT
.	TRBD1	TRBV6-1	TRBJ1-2	CASIMTGRFVEGYTF	TGTGCCAGCATTATGACAGGGCGGTTTGTTGAGGGCTACACCTTC
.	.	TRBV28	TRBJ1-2	CASSITRGPTGYGYTF	TGTGCCAGCAGTATTACTCGGGGGCCTACTGGCTATGGCTACACCTTC
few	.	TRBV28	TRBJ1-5	CASNGGSQPQHF	TGTGCCAGCAACGGTGGTAGTCAGCCCCAGCATTTT
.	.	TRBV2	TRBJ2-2	CASSEVGGRTGGELFF	TGTGCCAGCAGTGAAGTGGGGGGTCGTACGGGCGGGGAGCTGTTTTTT
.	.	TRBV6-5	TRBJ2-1	CASSQGNEQFF	TGTGCCAGCTCCCAGGGGAATGAGCAGTTCTTC
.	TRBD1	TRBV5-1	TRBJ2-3	CASSLVTGGTSTDTQYF	TGCGCCAGCAGCTTGGTTACAGGGGGCACTAGCACAGATACGCAGTATTTT
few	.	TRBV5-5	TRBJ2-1	CASSWDRTSYNEQFF	TGTGCCAGCAGCTGGGACCGTACCTCCTACAATGAGCAGTTCTTC
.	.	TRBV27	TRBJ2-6	CARRQGGANVLTF	TGTGCCCGTCGCCAGGGTGGGGCCAACGTCCTGACTTTC
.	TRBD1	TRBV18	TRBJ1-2	CASSPIDRADGYTF	TGTGCCAGCTCACCCATCGACAGGGCAGATGGCTACACCTTC
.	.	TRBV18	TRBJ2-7	CASSPRAERNTYEQYF	TGTGCCAGCTCACCACGGGCCGAGCGGAATACCTACGAGCAGTACTTC
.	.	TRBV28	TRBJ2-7	CATGPNYEQYF	TGTGCTACGGGACCCAATTACGAGCAGTACTTC
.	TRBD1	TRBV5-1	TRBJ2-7	CASSFIGTGSNEQYF	TGCGCCAGCAGCTTCATCGGGACAGGGAGTAACGAGCAGTACTTC
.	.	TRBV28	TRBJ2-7	CASSLNGAVEQYF	TGTGCCAGCAGTTTAAATGGGGCAGTCGAGCAGTACTTC
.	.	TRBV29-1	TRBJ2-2	CSVGNRVTGELFF	TGCAGCGTTGGGAACAGGGTTACCGGGGAGCTGTTTTTT
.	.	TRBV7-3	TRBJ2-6	CASSAGTFSGANVLTF	TGTGCCAGCAGCGCAGGGACTTTCTCTGGGGCCAACGTCCTGACTTTC
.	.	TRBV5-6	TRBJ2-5	CASSLYHQETQYF	TGTGCCAGCAGCTTGTACCATCAAGAGACCCAGTACTTC
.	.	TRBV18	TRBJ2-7	CASSPGDYEQYF	TGTGCCAGCTCACCGGGCGACTACGAGCAGTACTTC
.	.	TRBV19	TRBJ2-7	CASRISPGPRKEQYF	TGTGCCAGTAGGATATCACCGGGACCACGGAAAGAGCAGTACTTC
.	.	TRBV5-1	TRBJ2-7	CASSLERYREQYF	TGCGCCAGCAGCTTGGAGAGGTACCGCGAGCAGTACTTC
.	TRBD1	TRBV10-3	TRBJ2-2	CAIRGTGANTGELFF	TGTGCCATCAGGGGGACAGGGGCGAACACCGGGGAGCTGTTTTTT
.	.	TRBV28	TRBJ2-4	CASSPPGRTGDIQYF	TGTGCCAGCAGCCCCCCGGGTCGGACTGGCGACATTCAGTACTTC
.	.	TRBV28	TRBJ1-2	CASRPGLNYGYTF	TGTGCCAGCAGACCTGGACTAAACTATGGCTACACCTTC
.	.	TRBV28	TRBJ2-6	CASSFRRPGANVLTF	TGTGCCAGCAGTTTTCGTAGGCCTGGGGCCAACGTCCTGACTTTC
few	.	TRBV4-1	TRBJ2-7	CASSQQSTSYEQYF	TGCGCCAGCAGCCAACAGTCAACTTCCTACGAGCAGTACTTC
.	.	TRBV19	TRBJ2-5	CASSTAAGAETQYF	TGTGCCAGTAGTACCGCCGCAGGGGCCGAGACCCAGTACTTC
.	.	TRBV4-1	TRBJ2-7	CASSQDWRAGSRIYEQYF	TGCGCCAGCAGCCAAGATTGGCGGGCGGGATCCAGGATTTACGAGCAGTACTTC
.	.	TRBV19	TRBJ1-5	CASSSQLRQPQHF	TGTGCCAGTAGTAGCCAGTTAAGGCAGCCCCAGCATTTT
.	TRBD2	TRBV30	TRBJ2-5	CAWGGGGLETQYF	TGTGCCTGGGGCGGCGGGGGGCTCGAGACCCAGTACTTC
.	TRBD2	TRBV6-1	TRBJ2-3	CASSDVLAGGLTDTQYF	TGTGCCAGCAGTGATGTCCTAGCGGGAGGACTCACAGATACGCAGTATTTT
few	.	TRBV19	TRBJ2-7	CASSITTVSYEQYF	TGTGCCAGTAGTATTACCACGGTGTCCTACGAGCAGTACTTC
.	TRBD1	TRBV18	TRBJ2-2	CASSPLPTGTTGELFF	TGTGCCAGCTCACCACTTCCGACAGGGACCACCGGGGAGCTGTTTTTT
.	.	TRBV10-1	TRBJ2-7	CASKTRFDEQYF	TGCGCCAGCAAAACTAGATTTGACGAGCAGTACTTC
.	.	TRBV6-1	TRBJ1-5	CASRESNQPQHF	TGTGCCAGCCGGGAGAGCAATCAGCCCCAGCATTTT
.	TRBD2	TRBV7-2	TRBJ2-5	CASSPPSGGRPETQYF	TGTGCCAGCAGCCCCCCCTCTGGCGGGAGGCCCGAGACCCAGTACTTC
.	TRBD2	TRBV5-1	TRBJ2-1	CASSRLAGDLGEQFF	TGCGCCAGCAGCCGACTAGCGGGAGACCTTGGTGAGCAGTTCTTC
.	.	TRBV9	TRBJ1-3	CASSVVGNAGNTIYF	TGTGCCAGCAGCGTAGTTGGGAATGCGGGAAACACCATATATTTT
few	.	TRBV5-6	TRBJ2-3	CASSLGVDTQYF	TGTGCCAGCAGCTTGGGGGTAGATACGCAGTATTTT
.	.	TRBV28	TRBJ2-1	CASSSHSAGKYNEQFF	TGTGCCAGCAGTTCCCACTCGGCGGGAAAGTACAATGAGCAGTTCTTC
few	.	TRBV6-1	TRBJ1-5	CASSGGVHQPQHF	TGTGCCAGCAGTGGGGGGGTACATCAGCCCCAGCATTTT
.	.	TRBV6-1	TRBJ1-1	CASSEAIRFDRNTEAFF	TGTGCCAGCAGTGAAGCCATTAGGTTTGACAGAAACACTGAAGCTTTCTTT
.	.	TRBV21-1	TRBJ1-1	CASSKKQMNTEAFF	TGTGCCAGCAGCAAAAAACAGATGAACACTGAAGCTTTCTTT
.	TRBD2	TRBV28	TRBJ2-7	CASRPSGSYEQYF	TGTGCCAGCAGACCTAGCGGCTCCTACGAGCAGTACTTC
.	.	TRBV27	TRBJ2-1	CASSSPVGLPFF	TGTGCCAGCAGTTCCCCCGTGGGCCTCCCGTTCTTC
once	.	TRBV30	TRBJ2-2	CAWSVRANTGELFF	TGTGCCTGGAGTGTTCGGGCGAACACCGGGGAGCTGTTTTTT
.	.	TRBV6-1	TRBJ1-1	CASSGPGTLHTEAFF	TGTGCCAGCAGTGGCCCCGGGACCCTTCACACTGAAGCTTTCTTT
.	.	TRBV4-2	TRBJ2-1	CASSGTNSYNEQFF	TGTGCCAGTTCCGGGACAAACTCCTACAATGAGCAGTTCTTC
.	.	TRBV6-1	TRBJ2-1	CASTNLYNEQFF	TGTGCCAGCACCAACCTATACAATGAGCAGTTCTTC
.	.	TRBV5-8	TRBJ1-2	CASRGSRGSYGYTF	TGTGCCAGCAGAGGTTCGCGAGGATCCTATGGCTACACCTTC
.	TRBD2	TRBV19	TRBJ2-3	CASSPGLAASADTQYF	TGTGCCAGTAGTCCGGGACTAGCGGCGAGCGCAGATACGCAGTATTTT